This T cell receptor (beta chain) was documented in a study of neoadjuvant nivolumab and ipilimumab in lung cancer. Study-level findings and limits: TCR clonality did not significantly correlate with pathologic tumor regression.

Profiling relied on immunoSEQ multiplex PCR, and the TCRdb table lists in-frame clones only, not all of them. Among roughly 39,000 clones, 80% to 90% were seen once, and the ten largest hold 3.3%. As regards this clone: The antigen remains undetermined.

The V gene end was trimmed by 5 bases and the J gene end by 6 bases; junction bases not matched to a gene: 16. This CDR3 is built from 18 residues. Germline CDR1 and CDR2: SGHTA and FQGTGA. This chain connects TRBV7-3 to TRBJ2-1; 10 nucleotides match TRBD2. This receptor was identified in an adult with non-small cell lung cancer. The material sequenced was peripheral blood, taken before neoadjuvant nivolumab, alone or with ipilimumab. As DNA, the CDR3 is TGTGCCAGCAGCCAACTTAGTTCTAGCGGGAGTTTAGGCAATGAGCAGTTCTTC. Translated: CASSQLSSSGSLGNEQFF.